The 13 T cell receptor beta chains below were found in one sample sequenced in a study of cytomegalovirus exposure and HLA in healthy donors. The PCR contained 60 Vbeta and 13 Jbeta primers. Here immunoSEQ multiplex PCR was the method, and the copy in TCRdb shows in-frame clones only, minus some. The sample lists under 150,000 clones, about three quarters occurring once. The sample taken for sequencing was PBMCs. The source is a woman aged 40 to 55 in good health and CMV-seronegative.

The rearrangement joins TRBV9 to TRBJ1-3, with D perhaps matching TRBD1 (6 bases). CDR1 and CDR2 (germline): SGDLS, YYNGEE. This CDR3 spans 17 amino acids. V lost 0 bases and J lost 4, with 17 bases in between. This CDR3 is CASSVEDRTVSGNTIYF. The CDR3 DNA sequence: TGTGCCAGCAGCGTAGAAGACAGGACGGTGTCCGGAAACACCATATATTTT.

The CDR3 here is CASSEPRGISEQYV. The CDR3 DNA is TGTGCCAGCAGTGAGCCTAGGGGGATCTCGGAGCAGTACGTC. The J gene is TRBJ2-7, the V gene TRBV2, with D possibly being TRBD1 (6 bases). The CDR3 has 14 residues. V lost 3 bases and J lost 7, with 16 bases in between. Per the germline V gene, CDR1 is SNHLY and CDR2 is FYNNEI.

The chain recombines TRBV10-2 with TRBJ1-1; TRBD1 matches at 12 bases. With V trimmed by 8 bases and J by 5 bases, 9 bases remained unmatched. The CDR3 spans 15 residues. CDR1 and CDR2 from the germline V gene are WSHSY and SAAADI. The DNA of the CDR3 is TGCGCCAGCTGGCCGGGACAGGGGGCCGGGACTGAAGCTTTCTTT. Its protein product is CASWPGQGAGTEAFF.

A word on this clone: Other DNA sequences in the sample encode the same CDR3. The chain couples TRBV11-2 to TRBJ1-2, with TRBD1 matching 7 bases. The V and J ends lost 0 bases and 8 bases, in that order; junction bases with no gene match: 9. Germline lookup yields CDR1 SGHAT and CDR2 FQNNGV. The CDR3 loop spans 15 amino acids. The CDR3 here is CASSLDPRGLLGYTF. CDR3 DNA sequence: TGTGCCAGCAGCTTAGACCCAAGGGGGCTGCTAGGCTACACCTTC. Together with reference TRBV11-2 and TRBJ1-2, the CDR3 gives the full variable domain: EAGVAQSPRYKIIEKRQSVAFWCNPISGHATLYWYQQILGQGPKLLIQFQNNGVVDDSQLPKDRFSAERLKGVDSTLKIQPAKLEDSAVYLCASSLDPRGLLGYTFGSGTRLTVV.

The chain carries TRBV15 and TRBJ2-7; TRBD2 aligns across 11 bases. The CDR3 loop spans 14 amino acids. J gave up 4 bases and V 6 bases, and 5 bases lay outside the gene matches. CDR1 and CDR2 (germline): LNHNV, YYDKDF (reference sequence). The CDR3 protein is CATRVAGGQYEQYF. The DNA for the CDR3 is TGTGCCACCAGAGTAGCGGGGGGGCAGTACGAGCAGTACTTC.

J is TRBJ2-2 and V is TRBV6-5, with a weak D call TRBD1 (6 bases). The CDR3 spans 15 residues. Trimming removed 7 bases from V and 4 bases from J, with 16 bases in between. Germline values: CDR1 MNHEY, CDR2 SVGAGI. CDR3 sequence (DNA): TGTGCCAGCAAATTACAGGGTTTGGGCACCGGGGAGCTGTTTTTT. It specifies CASKLQGLGTGELFF.

This clone was detected a few times. Written as DNA, the CDR3 is TGTGCCATCACAATTAACGTGGGCGGGGGGACCCAGTACTTC. It translates to CAITINVGGGTQYF. The rearrangement links TRBV7-2 to TRBJ2-5, with TRBD2 matching over 7 bases. This CDR3 spans 14 amino acids. CDR1 is SGHTA, CDR2 FQGNSA, per germline. Losses at the gene ends were 10 bases for V and 7 bases for J; bases not matched to a gene: 15.

The gene calls are TRBV13 and TRBJ2-3, with a weak D call TRBD1 (5 bases). The CDR3 length is 13 residues. Trimming left V 8 bases short and J 5 bases short, with 14 bases between. Germline CDR1 reads PRHDT; CDR2 reads FYEKMQ (reference sequence). CDR3 loop: CASAYFRGDTQYF. CDR3 DNA: TGTGCCAGCGCATACTTTAGGGGAGATACGCAGTATTTT.

This clone was picked up a small number of times. CDR3 sequence (DNA): TGTGCCAGCAGCTTAGGACAAGCCCCTGGCTACACCTTC. Residues: CASSLGQAPGYTF. The chain joins TRBV7-9 to TRBJ1-2; no clear D. The CDR3 loop spans 13 amino acids. Germline loops: CDR1 SEHNR, CDR2 FQNEAQ (reference sequence). V lost 1 base and J 7 bases, leaving 10 bases between the germline ends.

The chain carries TRBV27 and TRBJ1-1; TRBD1 agrees at 9 bases. The CDR3 totals 15 residues. Germline loops: CDR1 MNHEY, CDR2 SMNVEV (reference sequence). Trimming removed 2 bases from V and 3 bases from J; junction bases left unmatched: 4. The CDR3 is CASSLTGGTYTEAFF. The DNA of the CDR3 is TGTGCCAGCAGTTTAACAGGGGGCACTTACACTGAAGCTTTCTTT.

The CDR3 loop is CASSSLAENTGELFF. In nucleotides, the CDR3 is TGTGCCAGCAGCTCGCTAGCGGAAAACACCGGGGAGCTGTTTTTT. V and J are TRBV11-3 and TRBJ2-2, with 7 bases aligning to TRBD2. The V segment lost 4 bases and the J segment 2 bases; nucleotides outside the gene matches: 4. From germline, CDR1 is SGHNT and CDR2 YENEEA. CDR3 length equals 15 residues. The variable domain in full, completed from reference TRBV11-3 and TRBJ2-2, reads EAGVVQSPRYKIIEKKQPVAFWCNPISGHNTLYWYLQNLGQGPELLIRYENEEAVDDSQLPKDRFSAERLKGVDSTLKIQPAELGDSAVYLCASSSLAENTGELFFGEGSRLTVL.

J is TRBJ2-3 and V is TRBV18, with 8 nucleotides matching TRBD1. This CDR3 is 18 amino acids long. Per germline, CDR1 KGHSH and CDR2 LQKENI. Trimming at V came to 1 base and at J to 0 bases, leaving 9 bases not matched to a gene. The CDR3 reads CASSPLRTGTTSTDTQYF. CDR3 DNA: TGTGCCAGCTCACCACTACGGACAGGGACGACGAGCACAGATACGCAGTATTTT.

The rearrangement joins TRBV9 to TRBJ1-2; no clear D. Germline CDR1 SGDLS, CDR2 YYNGEE. This CDR3 is built from 13 residues. The V and J ends lost 0 bases and 2 bases respectively, with 5 bases between them. The CDR3 loop is CASSVERNYGYTF. The CDR3 DNA reads as TGTGCCAGCAGCGTAGAGAGGAACTATGGCTACACCTTC.